The text below deals with one T cell receptor beta chain. Its antigen remains unidentified. V shed 2 bases and J 1 base; nucleotides not matched to a gene: 10. There are 17 residues in the CDR3. Germline values: CDR1 SGHRS, CDR2 YFSETQ. This record comes from a study of identical twins. Study outcomes and limitations: It was cross-sectional statistical analysis, not following the same donors, that the conclusions relied on. The models systematically underestimated how much out-of-frame TCR alpha was shared in monozygotic twins. The abundant beta clonotypes from cord blood had fewer insertions, and memory repertoires had none of this.

TCRdb recomputed calls from the 5' RACE reads with MiXCR, one row per CDR3 protein. The profile shows about 250,000 distinct CDR3 sequences, about 8.3% of them singletons. The same sample was also used in a study of yellow fever vaccine responses in identical twins. This second study says: Vaccine-induced T cell responses in twins were reportedly observed to appear partly convergent, partly personalized.

The sequenced material came from CD8+ T cells sorted from blood. The source is a woman under 30 in good health. The chain has TRBV5-1 and TRBJ1-1, with TRBD1 matching over 8 bases. The CDR3 coding sequence is TGCGCCAGCAGCTTAGACCCAGGGGGCGGTTGGAACACTGAAGCTTTCTTT. It specifies CASSLDPGGGWNTEAFF.